A selection of T cell receptor beta chains follows, all from one sample in a study of T cell responses to AZD1222 COVID-19 vaccine. Profiling relied on immunoSEQ multiplex PCR, and the TCRdb table lists in-frame clones only, not all of them. The top ten clones hold approximately 0.5% of a sample with fewer than 200,000 clones, around nine tenths of them seen once. The specimen comprised peripheral blood, sampled on day 0 of AZD1222 vaccination. Every receptor here comes from an adult in good health. CDR3s include the opening cysteine and the closing phenylalanine or tryptophan. The order of the fields is V gene, CDR3 length, clone size, D gene, J gene, CDR3 DNA, CDR3 protein. D genes are given only for firm matches. Size tells how often a clone was seen (once, few, many) or the class of an expanded clone, and some rows leave it out.

TRBV3-1/TRBV3-2	15	.	.	TRBJ2-3	TGTGCCAGCAGCCAATTCCTAGAGGGCACAGATACGCAGTATTTT	CASSQFLEGTDTQYF
TRBV7-8	12	.	.	TRBJ2-2	TGTGCCAGCAGCGGGCCCCGGGGGGAGCTGTTTTTT	CASSGPRGELFF
TRBV27	18	.	.	TRBJ1-1	TGTGCCAGCAGTAGGGTCAGTGGTGGGGCAGGGAGGGACACTGAAGCTTTCTTT	CASSRVSGGAGRDTEAFF
TRBV7-9	15	once	.	TRBJ1-4	TGTGCCAGCAGCTTAGTGAAATCGGGGGGAGAGAAACTGTTTTTT	CASSLVKSGGEKLFF
TRBV18	17	.	TRBD2	TRBJ2-7	TGTGCCAGCTCACCTCGGGGGGTAGCGGGGGCACTCTACGAGCAGTACTTC	CASSPRGVAGALYEQYF
TRBV7-3	15	once	TRBD2	TRBJ2-2	TGTGCCAGCAGCCCTAGCGGGATGAACACCGGGGAGCTGTTTTTT	CASSPSGMNTGELFF
TRBV10-3	16	once	TRBD1	TRBJ1-6	TGTGCCATCCGGTCTCCGGGACAGGGGGCTAATTCACCCCTCCACTTT	CAIRSPGQGANSPLHF
TRBV19	15	.	TRBD1	TRBJ1-5	TGTGCCAGTAGACCGAGCCAGGGGGCCTATCAGCCCCAGCATTTT	CASRPSQGAYQPQHF
TRBV10-1	13	.	.	TRBJ2-3	TGCGCCAGCAGTGAGTGGAGAGCGGATACGCAGTATTTT	CASSEWRADTQYF
TRBV2	14	.	.	TRBJ2-1	TGTGCCAGCAGTGAACTGGCGACGGGCAATGAGCAGTTCTTC	CASSELATGNEQFF
TRBV7-9	16	once	TRBD1	TRBJ2-1	TGTGCCAGCAGCTTAGAAGGGACAGGGGTATCCAATGAGCAGTTCTTC	CASSLEGTGVSNEQFF
TRBV9	13	.	.	TRBJ2-5	TGTGCCAGCAGCGTAGTCTGGGGGGAGACCCAGTACTTC	CASSVVWGETQYF
TRBV9	10	few	.	TRBJ2-3	TGTGCCAGCGGGGTGGATACGCAGTATTTT	CASGVDTQYF
TRBV5-1	14	.	TRBD1	TRBJ1-1	TGCGCCAGCAGCTTGGGGACAGGGAACACTGAAGCTTTCTTT	CASSLGTGNTEAFF
TRBV18	16	.	TRBD1	TRBJ2-7	TGTGCCAGCTCAACGACTGCACCGGGACAGGGTTACGAGCAGTACTTC	CASSTTAPGQGYEQYF
TRBV7-9	13	.	.	TRBJ2-2	TGTGCCAGCAGCCCCCGAGAGCCCGGGGAGCTGTTTTTT	CASSPREPGELFF
TRBV30	14	.	.	TRBJ2-1	TGTGCCTGGAGTGTATCGATGGCGGGCAATGAGCAGTTCTTC	CAWSVSMAGNEQFF
TRBV6-1	13	few	.	TRBJ1-2	TGTGCCAGCAGTGATAGCCGGGCGAGCGGCTACACCTTC	CASSDSRASGYTF
TRBV7-2	17	.	.	TRBJ1-5	TGTGCCAGCAGCTTAGCCCCAATCGGACGGAAGAATCAGCCCCAGCATTTT	CASSLAPIGRKNQPQHF
TRBV5-1	14	.	.	TRBJ1-2	TGCGCCAGCAGCTTGGGACAGCTAAACTATGGCTACACCTTC	CASSLGQLNYGYTF
TRBV7-8	15	.	TRBD1	TRBJ2-7	TGTGCCAGCAGCGCACCGGGACAGGGGGCTCGGGAGCAGTACTTC	CASSAPGQGAREQYF
TRBV4-1	16	.	TRBD2	TRBJ2-7	TGCGCCAGCAGCCAAGGGGTGAGCGGGGGGGCCGGTGAGCAGTACTTC	CASSQGVSGGAGEQYF
TRBV6-6	14	.	.	TRBJ1-3	TGTGCCAGCAGTTACGGCGGGACTGGAAACACCATATATTTT	CASSYGGTGNTIYF
TRBV7-9	14	.	TRBD2	TRBJ2-5	TGTGCCAGCAGTAATCGGGGGGGAGGTGAGACCCAGTACTTC	CASSNRGGGETQYF
TRBV6-4	14	.	.	TRBJ2-2	TGTGCCAGCAAAAGCAGATCGAACACCGGGGAGCTGTTTTTT	CASKSRSNTGELFF